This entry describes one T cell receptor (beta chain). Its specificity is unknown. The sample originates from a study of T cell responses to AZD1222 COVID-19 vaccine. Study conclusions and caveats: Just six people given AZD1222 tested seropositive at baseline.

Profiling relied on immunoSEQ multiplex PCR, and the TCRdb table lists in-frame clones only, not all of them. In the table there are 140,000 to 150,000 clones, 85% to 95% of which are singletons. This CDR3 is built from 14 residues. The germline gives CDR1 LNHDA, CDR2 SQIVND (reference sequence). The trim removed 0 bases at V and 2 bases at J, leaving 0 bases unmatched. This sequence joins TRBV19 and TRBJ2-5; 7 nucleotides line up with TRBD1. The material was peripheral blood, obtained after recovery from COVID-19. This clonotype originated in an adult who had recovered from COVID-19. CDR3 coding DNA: TGTGCCAGTAGTATAGAACAGGGGCAAGAGACCCAGTACTTC. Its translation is CASSIEQGQETQYF.